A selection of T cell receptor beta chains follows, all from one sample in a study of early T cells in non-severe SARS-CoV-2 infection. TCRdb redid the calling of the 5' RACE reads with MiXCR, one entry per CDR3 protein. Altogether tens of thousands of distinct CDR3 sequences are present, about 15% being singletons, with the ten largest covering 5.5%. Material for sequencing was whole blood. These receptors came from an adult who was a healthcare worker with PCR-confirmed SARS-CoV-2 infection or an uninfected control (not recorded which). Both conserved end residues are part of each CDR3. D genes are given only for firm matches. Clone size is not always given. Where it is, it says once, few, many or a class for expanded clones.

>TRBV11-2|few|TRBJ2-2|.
CASSPMSGADTGELFF
TGTGCCAGCAGTCCCATGTCAGGGGCCGACACCGGGGAGCTGTTTTTT
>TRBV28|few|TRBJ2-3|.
CATSGRDTQYF
TGTGCCACCTCAGGACGGGATACGCAGTATTTT
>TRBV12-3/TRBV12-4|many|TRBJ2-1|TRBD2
CASSLGWTSGRNEQFF
TGTGCCAGCAGTTTAGGATGGACTAGCGGGCGGAATGAGCAGTTCTTC
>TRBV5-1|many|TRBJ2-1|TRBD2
CASSALSSGTYNEQFF
TGCGCCAGCAGCGCCTTATCTAGCGGAACCTACAATGAGCAGTTCTTC
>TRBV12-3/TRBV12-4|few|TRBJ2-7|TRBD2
CASSLGTSGSHEQYF
TGTGCCAGCAGTTTGGGGACTAGCGGGAGCCACGAGCAGTACTTC
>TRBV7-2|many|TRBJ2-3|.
CASSFQASSGSDTQYF
TGTGCCAGCAGCTTCCAAGCGAGTTCGGGCTCAGATACGCAGTATTTT
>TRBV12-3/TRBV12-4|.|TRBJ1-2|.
CASSLRQGGLGYTF
TGTGCCAGCAGTTTAAGGCAGGGAGGTTTGGGCTACACCTTC
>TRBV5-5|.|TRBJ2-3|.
CASSLGAPDTQYF
TGTGCCAGCAGCTTGGGGGCCCCAGATACGCAGTATTTT
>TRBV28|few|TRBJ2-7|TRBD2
CASRLGGEQYF
TGTGCCAGCCGATTGGGAGGGGAGCAGTACTTC
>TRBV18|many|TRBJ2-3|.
CASSPGDTQYF
TGTGCCAGCTCACCGGGGGATACGCAGTATTTT
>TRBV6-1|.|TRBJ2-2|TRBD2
CANRVNSGISGELFF
TGTGCCAACAGGGTAAATAGCGGGATCTCCGGGGAGCTGTTTTTT
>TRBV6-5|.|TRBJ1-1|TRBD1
CASSSQQGKNTEAFF
TGTGCCAGCAGCTCTCAACAGGGGAAGAACACTGAAGCTTTCTTT
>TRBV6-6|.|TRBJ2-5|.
CASSIEETQYF
TGTGCCAGCAGCATTGAAGAGACCCAGTACTTC
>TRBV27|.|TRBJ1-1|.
CASRMMNTEAFF
TGTGCCAGCAGAATGATGAACACTGAAGCTTTCTTT
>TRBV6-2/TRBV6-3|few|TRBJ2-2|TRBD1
CASSYEGGASGELFF
TGTGCCAGCAGTTACGAAGGGGGCGCCAGCGGGGAGCTGTTTTTT
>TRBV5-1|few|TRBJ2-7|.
CASSLSSREGYEQYF
TGCGCCAGCAGCTTGTCCTCCAGGGAAGGCTACGAGCAGTACTTC
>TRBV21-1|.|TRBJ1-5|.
CASSKDQDQPQHF
TGTGCCAGCAGCAAAGACCAGGATCAGCCCCAGCATTTT
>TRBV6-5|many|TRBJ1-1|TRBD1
CASNRQGANTEAFF
TGTGCCAGCAACAGACAGGGGGCCAACACTGAAGCTTTCTTT
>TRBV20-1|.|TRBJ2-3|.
CSGRDTDTQYF
TGCAGTGGTAGAGACACAGATACGCAGTATTTT
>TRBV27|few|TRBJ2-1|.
CASSSQRTGNEQFF
TGTGCCAGCAGTTCGCAACGTACAGGGAATGAGCAGTTCTTC
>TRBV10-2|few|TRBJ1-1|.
CASSRQSKNTEAFF
TGCGCCAGTAGCCGACAGAGCAAGAACACTGAAGCTTTCTTT
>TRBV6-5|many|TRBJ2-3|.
CASSYEGPADTQYF
TGTGCCAGCAGTTATGAAGGGCCCGCAGATACGCAGTATTTT
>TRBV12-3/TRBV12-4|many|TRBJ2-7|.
CASSLRQPYEQYF
TGTGCCAGCAGTCTCAGACAGCCCTACGAGCAGTACTTC
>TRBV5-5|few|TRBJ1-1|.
CASSFGAFEAEAFF
TGTGCCAGCAGCTTCGGTGCGTTCGAGGCTGAAGCTTTCTTT
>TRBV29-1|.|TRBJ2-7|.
CSVPGRKAYEQYF
TGCAGCGTACCGGGACGGAAAGCCTACGAGCAGTACTTC
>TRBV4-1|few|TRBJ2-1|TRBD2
CASSQSYSGSMNEQFF
TGCGCCAGCAGCCAATCCTATAGCGGGAGTATGAATGAGCAGTTCTTC
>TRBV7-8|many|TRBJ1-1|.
CASSPRRVMNTEAFF
TGTGCCAGCAGCCCCCGACGGGTCATGAACACTGAAGCTTTCTTT
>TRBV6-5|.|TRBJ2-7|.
CASKRENSRHEQYF
TGTGCCAGCAAACGTGAGAATTCTCGGCACGAGCAGTACTTC
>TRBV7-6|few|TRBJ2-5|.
CASSPEGLGRETQYF
TGTGCCAGCAGCCCCGAGGGTCTAGGGCGAGAGACCCAGTACTTC
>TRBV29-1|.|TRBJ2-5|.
CSGRMTDVQETQYF
TGCAGCGGGCGGATGACAGATGTCCAAGAGACCCAGTACTTC
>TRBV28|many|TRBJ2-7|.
CASTSGTVTYEQYF
TGTGCCAGCACCTCCGGGACGGTGACCTACGAGCAGTACTTC
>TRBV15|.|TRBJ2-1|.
CATSRDNWKYNEQFF
TGTGCCACCAGCAGAGATAATTGGAAGTACAATGAGCAGTTCTTC
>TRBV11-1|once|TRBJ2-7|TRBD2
CASSLVAGSIYEQYF
TGTGCCAGCAGCTTAGTAGCGGGAAGTATCTACGAGCAGTACTTC
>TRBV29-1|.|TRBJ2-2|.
CSVGGQSTGELFF
TGCAGCGTTGGGGGGCAGTCAACCGGGGAGCTGTTTTTT
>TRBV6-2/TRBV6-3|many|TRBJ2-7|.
CASSRSEVGYEQYF
TGTGCCAGCAGTAGATCCGAAGTCGGATACGAGCAGTACTTC
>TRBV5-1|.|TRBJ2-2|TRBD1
CASAYRGDTGELFF
TGCGCCAGCGCTTACAGGGGGGACACCGGGGAGCTGTTTTTT
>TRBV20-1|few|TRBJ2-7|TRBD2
CSAPPAGTSGAYEQYF
TGCAGTGCCCCCCCTGCCGGGACTAGCGGAGCATACGAGCAGTACTTC
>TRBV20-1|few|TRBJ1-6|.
CSASVGLLHF
TGCAGTGCTAGTGTGGGCCTCCTCCACTTT
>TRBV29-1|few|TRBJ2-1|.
CSVGRAGNEQFF
TGCAGCGTTGGGAGGGCGGGGAATGAGCAGTTCTTC
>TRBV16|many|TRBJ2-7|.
CASTVGPTYEQYF
TGTGCCAGTACCGTGGGGCCGACCTACGAGCAGTACTTC
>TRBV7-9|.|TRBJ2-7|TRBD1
CASSRRDRGSEQYF
TGTGCCAGCAGCCGCCGGGACAGGGGTTCCGAGCAGTACTTC
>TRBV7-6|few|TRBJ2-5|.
CASSPEVFGGLETQYF
TGTGCCAGCAGCCCGGAGGTGTTTGGTGGCCTTGAGACCCAGTACTTC
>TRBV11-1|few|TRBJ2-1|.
CASSKDTTYNEQFF
TGTGCCAGCAGCAAGGACACCACCTACAATGAGCAGTTCTTC
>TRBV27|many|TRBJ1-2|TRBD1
CASSILPGGDYGYTF
TGTGCCAGCAGTATCCTACCAGGGGGCGACTATGGCTACACCTTC
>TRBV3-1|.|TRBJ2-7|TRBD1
CASSLSGTGAHEQYF
TGTGCCAGCAGCTTGTCCGGGACAGGGGCACACGAGCAGTACTTC
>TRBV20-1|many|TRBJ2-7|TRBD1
CSARDRAGGSYEQYF
TGCAGTGCTAGAGATCGGGCAGGGGGATCCTACGAGCAGTACTTC
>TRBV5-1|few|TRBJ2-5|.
CASSLSSSGSETQYF
TGCGCCAGCAGCTTGTCATCTTCAGGATCAGAGACCCAGTACTTC
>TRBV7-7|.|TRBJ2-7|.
CASSLIKRLTHNWYYEQYF
TGTGCCAGCAGCTTAATCAAGAGGTTGACTCACAATTGGTACTACGAGCAGTACTTC
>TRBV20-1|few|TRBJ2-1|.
CSARSLDYNEQFF
TGCAGTGCTAGATCTCTAGACTACAATGAGCAGTTCTTC
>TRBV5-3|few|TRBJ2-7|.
CARSLGGASYEQYF
TGTGCCAGAAGCCTGGGCGGGGCCTCCTACGAGCAGTACTTC
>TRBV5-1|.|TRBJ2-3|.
CASSALTDTQYF
TGCGCCAGCAGCGCCCTCACAGATACGCAGTATTTT
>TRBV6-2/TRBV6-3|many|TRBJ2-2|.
CASNRNTGELFF
TGTGCCAGCAACCGGAACACCGGGGAGCTGTTTTTT
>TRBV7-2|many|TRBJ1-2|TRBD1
CASSLAGRTGGGYTF
TGTGCCAGCAGCTTAGCCGGCCGGACAGGGGGCGGTTACACCTTC
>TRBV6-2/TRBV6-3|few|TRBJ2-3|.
CASTDGATQYF
TGTGCCAGCACTGATGGGGCAACGCAGTATTTT
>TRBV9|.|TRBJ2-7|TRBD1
CASSRAGGFEQYF
TGTGCCAGCAGCAGGGCAGGGGGCTTCGAGCAGTACTTC
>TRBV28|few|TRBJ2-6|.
CASSFRVASGANVLTF
TGTGCCAGCAGTTTCCGAGTCGCCTCTGGGGCCAACGTCCTGACTTTC